This T cell receptor beta chain was obtained from a study of blood T cell repertoires in COVID-19 (dated by TCRdb to 2018 to 2021). About the full investigation: Samples from collaborators originated in the United States, Italy and Spain and spanned both the acute and convalescent phases of COVID-19. The prospective study material was composed of cDNA or gDNA derived from T cells, B-cell-depleted T cells, or PBMCs. The dataset comprised deeply sampled blood TCRbeta repertoires from subjects exposed to, actively infected with, or recovered from COVID-19. The repertoires were released in a freely available public database meant as a resource for research on the immune response to SARS-CoV-2. The samples were drawn from the first 160 participants of the ongoing ImmuneRACE study and from 950 to 1,500 subjects provided by 6 global collaborators. Nearly every sample came with metadata listing a de-identified subject ID, COVID-19 status, age in years and sex. Where available, HLA class I and class II types were taken from metadata supplied by the sample provider and were not determined by assay-based typing. The paper as a whole reports these results and caveats: The quantity of clinical and demographic metadata differed by source and by participant and was supplied without curation.

Collaborating institutions collected whole blood in K2EDTA tubes following their own protocols. For TCRbeta analysis, collaborators shipped samples in one of three forms: frozen whole blood, isolated PBMCs, or DNA extracted from either of those sample types. This clone has only a few counts. Its antigen remains unidentified. Per-base qualities were not stored, and no clone one base away is much larger. CDR1 and CDR2, per the germline V gene (reference sequence), are MNHEY and SMNVEV. There are 13 amino acids in the CDR3, from cysteine to phenylalanine inclusive. Only CDR3 DNA remains: 39 bases, in frame from the first base. Trimming leaves V shorter by 2 bases and J shorter by 5 bases, with the junction holding 3 bases beyond the gene matches. TCRbeta CDR3 regions were amplified from genomic DNA by means of the immunoSEQ Assay, a bias-controlled multiplex PCR. Per the source publication's procedure: The number of nucleated cells in each sample was estimated from the amplification of reference gene primers within the assay. To quantify the absolute abundance of each unique TCRbeta CDR3 rearrangement, sequence reads were collapsed and filtered. Productive Simpson clonality was computed per sample as the square root of Simpson's diversity index over productive rearrangements. The immuneACCESS repertoire file appears here via TCRdb, limited to in-frame rearrangements. These files lack a portion of the clones; in checked studies, under half of the deficit traces to unresolved V genes, and the cause of the others is not known. V and J calls and clone size are copied from that table; D and trimming were computed from the DNA. This sample lists about 59,000 clones; more than 85% were detected once. Jointly, the top ten make up 5.1% of the sample.

Sequencing used peripheral blood. The rearranged segments are TRBV27 and TRBJ2-7; 7 nucleotides in the junction match TRBD2. The TCR comes from a man aged 80 or over in a cohort sampled during active COVID-19. The nucleotides are TGTGCCAGCAGTTTAGCGGGAGCGGACGAGCAGTACTTC. Translated, this gives CASSLAGADEQYF.